Listed here is a single T cell receptor beta chain. What it binds is unknown. The entry originates in a study of siplizumab effects on memory and regulatory T cells. Study-wide findings and caveats: Sequences below about 10^-5 frequency were poorly captured, and few alloreactive clones mapped to unstimulated subsets. It was never confirmed that proliferating Tregs from siplizumab cultures were suppressive. Naive T cells looked more diverse than memory cells, and they looked like major contributors to the alloresponse.

Assay used: immunoSEQ multiplex PCR; TCRdb lists only in-frame clones, some missing. The sample includes tens of thousands of clones, 93% of them seen just once. V lost 0 bases and J lost 6, with 9 bases in between. The CDR3 covers 13 residues. Germline-derived CDR1 and CDR2 are LGHNA and YNFKEQ. Sequenced sample: CD8+ T cells sorted from blood. The chain carries TRBV4-2 and TRBJ2-7; D gene unclear. The TCR originated in a human donor in good health. The CDR3 nucleotides are TGTGCCAGCAGCCAAGAAATTCGGTCCGAGCAGTACTTC. Protein: CASSQEIRSEQYF.